The clone carrying this T cell receptor beta chain was seen only once. Antigen unknown. CDR1 and CDR2 from the germline V gene are MGHRA and YSYEKL. The CDR3 runs 16 residues. V trimming: 3 bases; J trimming: 8 bases; junction bases outside the gene matches: 11. The data were produced by immunoSEQ multiplex PCR, yet TCRdb's version contains in-frame clones alone and is incomplete. The data contain 130,000 to 150,000 clones, under 95% of them singletons. The entry originates in a study of T cell responses to AZD1222 COVID-19 vaccine. Overall study context: Pooling covered second doses at about 4 or about 12 weeks.

Points from the study as a whole: Reportedly, close to half of spike-specific TCRs are directed against unmutated variant regions. Among vaccine-associated CD4 TCRs, coverage spanned spike, with dominance at 160-218 and 743-854.

V usage is TRBV4-1 and J usage is TRBJ1-2, with 11 bases matching TRBD1. The specimen comprised peripheral blood, sampled on day 0 of AZD1222 vaccination. The clonotype was recovered from an adult in good health. The CDR3 here is CASSHLPGQGDEGYTF. The CDR3 DNA sequence: TGCGCCAGCAGCCACCTACCGGGACAGGGGGACGAGGGCTACACCTTC.